This T cell receptor (beta chain) appears in the sequencing data of a study of control samples from healthy donors and cancer patients. Clones were sequenced by immunoSEQ multiplex PCR, and TCRdb holds only the in-frame ones, with some missing. The table has 90,000 to 150,000 clones, about 87% seen once; the top ten hold around 3.3%. The CDR3 runs 15 residues. V was pared by 2 bases and J by 0 bases, with 10 bases between. Looked up from germline, CDR1 is MGHDK and CDR2 is SYGVNS. This chain joins TRBV25-1 and TRBJ2-5, with D possibly matching TRBD1 (5 bases). Sequenced sample: blood. This receptor was taken from a middle-aged man in good health. CDR3 residues: CASSEGAGYQETQYF. CDR3 in DNA: TGTGCCAGCAGTGAAGGGGCAGGCTACCAAGAGACCCAGTACTTC.